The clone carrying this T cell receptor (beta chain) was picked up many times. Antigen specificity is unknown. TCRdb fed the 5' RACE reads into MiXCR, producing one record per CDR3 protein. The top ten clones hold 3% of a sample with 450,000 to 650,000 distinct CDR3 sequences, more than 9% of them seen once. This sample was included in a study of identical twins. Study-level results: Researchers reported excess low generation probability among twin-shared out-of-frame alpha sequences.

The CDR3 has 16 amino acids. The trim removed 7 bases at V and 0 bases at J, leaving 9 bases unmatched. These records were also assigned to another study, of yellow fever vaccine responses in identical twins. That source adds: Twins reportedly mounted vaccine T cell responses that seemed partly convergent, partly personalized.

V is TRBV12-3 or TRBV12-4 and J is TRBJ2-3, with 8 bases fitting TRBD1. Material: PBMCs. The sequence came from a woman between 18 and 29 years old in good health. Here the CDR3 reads CASTSGQAKSTDTQYF. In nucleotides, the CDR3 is TGTGCCAGCACCTCGGGACAGGCAAAAAGCACAGATACGCAGTATTTT.